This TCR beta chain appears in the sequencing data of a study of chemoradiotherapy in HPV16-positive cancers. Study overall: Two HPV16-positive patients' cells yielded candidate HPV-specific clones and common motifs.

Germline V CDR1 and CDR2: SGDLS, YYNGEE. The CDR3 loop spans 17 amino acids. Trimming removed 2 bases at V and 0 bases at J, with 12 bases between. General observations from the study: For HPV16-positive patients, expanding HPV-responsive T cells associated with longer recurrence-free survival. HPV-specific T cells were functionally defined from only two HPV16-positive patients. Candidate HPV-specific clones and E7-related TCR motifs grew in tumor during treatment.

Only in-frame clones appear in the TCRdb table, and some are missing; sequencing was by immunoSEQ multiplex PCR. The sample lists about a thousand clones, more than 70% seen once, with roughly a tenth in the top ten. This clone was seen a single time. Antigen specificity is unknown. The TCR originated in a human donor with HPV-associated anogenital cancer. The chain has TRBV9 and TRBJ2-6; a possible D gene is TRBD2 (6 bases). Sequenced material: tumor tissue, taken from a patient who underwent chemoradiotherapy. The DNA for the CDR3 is TGTGCCAGCAGCGTGACGGGGGTTCCCTCTGGGGCCAACGTCCTGACTTTC. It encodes CASSVTGVPSGANVLTF.